This TCR beta chain was captured in a study of technical replicates of blood from several donors. The V segment lost 4 bases and the J segment 5 bases; nucleotides outside the gene matches: 4. The CDR3 is 15 residues long. Germline V gene lookup returns CDR1 SGHVS and CDR2 FNYEAQ. Some clones are missing from TCRdb's copy, which holds only in-frame ones; the method was immunoSEQ multiplex PCR. The sample holds some 94,000 clones, less than 96% seen once. This chain connects TRBV7-6 to TRBJ2-1; 11 nucleotides agree with TRBD2. The clonotype was recovered from a human donor in good health. Sequencing input: T cells isolated from PBMCs. For the CDR3, the DNA is TGTGCCAGCAGCTGGCAGGGACTAGCGGACAATGAGCAGTTCTTC. It encodes CASSWQGLADNEQFF.